The 20 T cell receptor beta chains presented below share a single source sample, sequenced in a study of vaccination and CD4 T cells after COVID-19. The Oncomine TCR Beta short-read assay was what sequenced the DNA obtained from cultured CD4+ T cells. TCRdb used MiXCR to reprocess the PCR reads, holding one entry per CDR3 protein. The table has about 13,000 distinct CDR3 sequences, around 27% seen once. No antigen has been assigned to these receptors. The treatment was: roughly ten-day PBMC culture with coronavirus spike peptide pools or control peptides (ViraFEST assay). Sample: CD4+ T cells from blood, cultured in vitro, taken before SARS-CoV-2 vaccination. All receptors come from a human donor who received a COVID-19 vaccine.

The chain uses TRBV6-4 and TRBJ2-3; 7 positions agree with TRBD2. Germline CDR1 and CDR2: MRHNA and SNTAGT. The CDR3 contains 14 residues. V trimming: 4 bases; J trimming: 6 bases; junction bases outside the gene matches: 7. CDR3 in amino acids: CASSVGGNADTQYF. CDR3 DNA: TGTGCCAGCAGTGTCGGGGGGAATGCCGATACGCAGTATTTT.

This clonotype appeared a few times. The chain recombines TRBV20-1 with TRBJ1-6; 7 bases are shared with TRBD1. The CDR3 is 14 residues long. With V trimmed by 6 bases and J by 10 bases, 12 bases remained unmatched. Germline V lookup: CDR1 DFQATT, CDR2 SNEGSKA (reference sequence). For the CDR3, the DNA is TGCAGTGCCAGGAGACAGGGAGGAAACTCACCCCTCCACTTT. Translation gives CSARRQGGNSPLHF.

This clonotype was seen a handful of times. The genes are TRBV5-4 and TRBJ2-3; 16 nucleotides match TRBD2. The J segment lost 3 bases and the V segment lost 4 bases, leaving 14 bases of the junction unmatched. The CDR3 spans 20 residues. Germline values: CDR1 SGHNT, CDR2 YYREEE (reference sequence). DNA for the CDR3: TGTGCCAGCAGCGGAAGGGGACTAGCGGGGGGGCTGGGTTGGACAGATACGCAGTATTTT. This sequence encodes CASSGRGLAGGLGWTDTQYF.

This clonotype was recorded once. The gene calls are TRBV5-1 and TRBJ2-5, with a possible D match to TRBD2 (6 bases). The germline V gene encodes CDR1 SGHRS and CDR2 YFSETQ. This CDR3 is built from 13 residues. Trimming removed 0 bases from V and 7 bases from J, with 10 bases in between. As DNA, the CDR3 is TGCGCCAGCAGCTTGGAGCCCGGGGGGACCCAGTACTTC. Amino acids: CASSLEPGGTQYF.

This clonotype showed up just a few times. The chain combines TRBV11-3 with TRBJ1-2; the D is unclear. The CDR3 contains 13 residues. Trimming took 5 bases from V and 8 from J, leaving 15 bases between them. Per germline, CDR1 SGHNT and CDR2 YENEEA. CDR3 nucleotides: TGTGCCAGCAGCGGCGACGTCCCCGGCGGCTACACCTTC. Protein product: CASSGDVPGGYTF.

The chain recombines TRBV6-1 with TRBJ2-3; 10 bases agree with TRBD2. Germline values: CDR1 MNHNS, CDR2 SASEGT. This CDR3 is built from 15 residues. The junction had 3 bases not matched to a gene; V was cut back by 3 bases and J by 3 bases. The chain's CDR3 is CASSDWGLATDTQYF. CDR3 in DNA: TGTGCCAGCAGTGATTGGGGACTAGCGACAGATACGCAGTATTTT.

The chain is built from TRBV7-2 and TRBJ1-1; D may be TRBD1 (5 bases). From germline, CDR1 is SGHTA and CDR2 FQGNSA. This CDR3 contains 14 residues. The V gene lost 2 bases and the J gene lost 4 bases, with 11 bases spanning the gap. CDR3 DNA: TGTGCCAGCAGCTTATTGGGGGTAGGCACTGAAGCTTTCTTT. Amino acid sequence: CASSLLGVGTEAFF.

This clonotype came up once. This chain uses TRBV5-4 with TRBJ2-5; 10 bases agree with TRBD2. The CDR3 has 15 residues. The germline gives CDR1 SGHNT, CDR2 YYREEE (reference sequence). V shed 2 bases and J 5 bases; nucleotides not matched to a gene: 6. CDR3 loop: CASSLPSGGGETQYF. The CDR3 region has the DNA TGTGCCAGCAGCTTACCTAGCGGGGGTGGGGAGACCCAGTACTTC.

This chain links TRBV12-3 or TRBV12-4 with TRBJ2-5; D unclear. Trimming cost V 5 bases and J 3 bases, with 4 bases left between them. CDR3 size: 11 residues. The CDR3 sequence is CASSAKETQYF. In DNA form, the CDR3 reads TGTGCCAGCAGTGCGAAAGAGACCCAGTACTTC.

This clonotype was seen more than once but under ten times. The chain links TRBV18 to TRBJ1-6, with D perhaps matching TRBD1 (5 bases). This CDR3 comprises 13 residues. The V gene's germline CDR1 is KGHSH and CDR2 LQKENI. V dropped 5 bases and J dropped 6 bases, with 8 bases sitting between them. The CDR3 protein is CASSDDSNSPLHF. In DNA, the CDR3 is TGTGCCAGCTCAGACGACAGTAATTCACCCCTCCACTTT.

The genes are TRBV19 and TRBJ2-7, with a weak D call TRBD1 (6 bases). The CDR3 consists of 13 residues. Trimming shortened V by 2 bases and J by 5 bases, and 10 bases separated the two germline ends. Germline-derived CDR1 and CDR2 are LNHDA and SQIVND (reference sequence). The CDR3 bases are TGTGCCAGTAGTATAAGGGGGTTCGACGAGCAGTACTTC. This sequence encodes CASSIRGFDEQYF. The full variable domain, with the rest looked up from reference TRBV19 and TRBJ2-7, is DGGITQSPKYLFRKEGQNVTLSCEQNLNHDAMYWYRQDPGQGLRLIYYSQIVNDFQKGDIAEGYSVSREKKESFPLTVTSAQKNPTAFYLCASSIRGFDEQYFGPGTRLTVT.

This clonotype showed up just a few times. The rearrangement joins TRBV12-3 or TRBV12-4 to TRBJ2-5; TRBD1 matches 12 bases. The trim removed 5 bases at V and 4 bases at J, leaving 2 bases unmatched. The CDR3 totals 14 residues. The CDR3 region has the DNA TGTGCCAGCAGTCGGGGACAGGGGGCAGAGACCCAGTACTTC. This sequence encodes CASSRGQGAETQYF.

The V call is TRBV19, the J call TRBJ2-6; D remains ambiguous. Trimming left V 3 bases short and J 4 bases short, with 10 bases between. The CDR3 has 15 amino acids. Germline lookup yields CDR1 LNHDA and CDR2 SQIVND (reference sequence). CDR3 DNA: TGTGCCAGTAGTATCCTAGGGTCGGGGGCCAACGTCCTGACTTTC. Translated: CASSILGSGANVLTF.

In this sample, this clonotype turned up once. This chain joins TRBV20-1 and TRBJ1-1, with 7 nucleotides matching TRBD1. This CDR3 spans 12 amino acids. V shed 5 bases, J shed 5 bases, and the junction held 5 bases outside the gene matches. Germline V lookup: CDR1 DFQATT, CDR2 SNEGSKA (reference sequence). CDR3 nucleotides: TGCAGTGCTGCGGGACAGTTAACTGAAGCTTTCTTT. Its protein product is CSAAGQLTEAFF.

This clonotype was counted between two and nine times. The chain couples TRBV6-1 to TRBJ1-1, with no clear D. CDR3 length equals 13 residues. Deletions cut 5 bases from V and 8 bases from J, with 15 bases between. Germline V gene data show CDR1 as MNHNS and CDR2 as SASEGT. The CDR3 loop is CASSPQGLEEAFF. The CDR3 coding sequence is TGTGCCAGCAGTCCCCAAGGCCTCGAGGAAGCTTTCTTT.

This clonotype was observed a few times. The chain carries TRBV20-1 and TRBJ2-7; D uncertain. V dropped 4 bases and J dropped 0 bases, with 16 bases sitting between them. Per germline, CDR1 DFQATT and CDR2 SNEGSKA (reference sequence). The CDR3 runs 15 residues. The CDR3 DNA sequence: TGCAGTGCTATGGATTTGGGGTCCAGCTCCTACGAGCAGTACTTC. This gives the protein CSAMDLGSSSYEQYF.

Points on this clonotype: An end of the junction does not agree with germline; a read error may underlie this. The rearrangement links TRBV30 to TRBJ1-3, with D possibly being TRBD1 (6 bases). The CDR3 is 12 amino acids. CDR1 and CDR2 from the germline V gene are GTSNPN and SVGIG (reference sequence). DNA of the CDR3: TGTGCCTGGAGTCGTACACAGGGAAGAATCCATTTT. It encodes CAWSRTQGRIHF.

The J gene is TRBJ1-1, the V gene TRBV2; TRBD1 might be the D (6 bases). In germline, CDR1 is SNHLY, CDR2 FYNNEI. The CDR3 sequence is 17 residues long. The germline V and J ends were trimmed by 9 bases and 3 bases, with 26 bases remaining between them. This CDR3 reads CASKRGAGGLSDTEAFF. CDR3 bases: TGTGCCAGTAAGAGGGGGGCCGGGGGCCTTTCGGACACTGAAGCTTTCTTT.

This clonotype was seen a few times. The chain joins TRBV6-1 to TRBJ1-2, with unresolved D. The CDR3 loop spans 13 amino acids. The V end lost 6 bases, the J end lost 4 bases, and 12 bases lay between the germline ends. CDR1 MNHNS and CDR2 SASEGT come from the germline V gene. This CDR3 is CASRTRARYGYTF. The CDR3 DNA follows: TGTGCCAGCAGAACCCGGGCCCGCTATGGCTACACCTTC.

V is TRBV5-6 and J is TRBJ1-1, with TRBD1 matching 8 bases. CDR1 and CDR2 from the germline V gene are SGHDT and YYEEEE. This CDR3 is built from 15 residues. V dropped 4 bases and J dropped 2; count of bases not matched to a gene: 7. CDR3 sequence reads: CASSDRGVYNTEAFF. CDR3 bases: TGTGCCAGCAGCGACAGGGGTGTTTACAACACTGAAGCTTTCTTT.